This T cell receptor (beta chain) originates from a study of blood T cells in healthy people across ages. As to this clonotype: Its antigen is not identified. A junction boundary mismatches the germline segment, possibly from a read error.

Findings of the study overall: Researchers judged that diversity estimates from one million T cells fell short of true values.

The CDR3 extends over 14 amino acids. CDR1 is SEHNR and CDR2 is FQNEAQ in the germline V gene (reference sequence). With a J-beta primer mix and a sample-barcoded 5' primer, a second PCR ran about 6 to 11 cycles. TCRdb called the 5' RACE reads again in MiXCR, with one record for every CDR3 protein. The sample has 550,000 to 700,000 distinct CDR3 sequences, 27% seen once. The specimen sequenced was blood. This receptor was taken from a woman aged 70-85 years in good health. The rearrangement joins TRBV7-9 to TRBJ1-4; D is uncertain. The CDR3 DNA is TGTGCCAGCAGCTTTCGCCAGGATAATGAAAAACTGATTTTT. Translating gives CASSFRQDNEKLIF.